A single T cell receptor (beta chain) is shown here with its context. The antigen remains undetermined. The protocol was immunoSEQ multiplex PCR, while the TCRdb copy is restricted to in-frame clones and leaves out a portion. This table has tens of thousands of clones, roughly 95% appearing once. The record originates from a study of Tregs in tolerant kidney transplant recipients. V lost 5 bases, J lost 2 bases, and 8 bases stayed unmatched. The CDR3 sequence is 15 residues long. The germline V gene encodes CDR1 SGHAT and CDR2 FQNNGV. The receptor was derived from a human donor in good health. The sample comprised Tregs from blood cultured with allogeneic cells. This chain links TRBV11-2 with TRBJ2-5, with TRBD1 matching over 7 bases. CDR3 nucleotides: TGTGCCAGCAGCGTAACAGGGGACCGGCAAGAGACCCAGTACTTC. Its translation is CASSVTGDRQETQYF.